This T cell receptor beta chain was sequenced for a study of T-cell memory formation after mild COVID-19. Points from the study as a whole: Pre-infection memory already had some responding clones, implying cross-reactive memory joined. CD4+ contracting clones lay mainly in CM and EM, CD8+ ones in EMRA.

This clonotype was counted only a few times. Its target is not known. Germline V gene lookup returns CDR1 SGHVS and CDR2 FNYEAQ. The CDR3 is 16 residues long. V lost 5 bases to trimming and J lost 0 bases, with 16 bases between them. 5'RACE with constant-segment primers built TCRalpha and TCRbeta cDNA libraries with UMIs. A single record per CDR3 protein comes from TCRdb applying MiXCR to the 5' RACE reads. The sample has 350,000 to 450,000 distinct CDR3 sequences; under 30% are singletons. This chain links TRBV7-6 with TRBJ2-5, with D unclear. The receptor was derived from an adult woman who had mild COVID-19 (a few samples of this study predate the infection). Cell type and time point are not known. Sequenced input: PBMCs or a T cell subset sorted from them (not recorded which). The CDR3 DNA is TGTGCCAGCAGCCCCGTTGCTCCCAGGTACCAAGAGACCCAGTACTTC. Protein product: CASSPVAPRYQETQYF.